A single sample is the source of the 4 T cell receptor beta chains below, sequenced in a study of regulatory T cells in long-lasting Graves disease. HTBI primers from iRepertoire and Arm-PCR of CDR3 regions yielded the TCR beta libraries. TCRdb reprocessed the multiplex PCR reads with MiXCR, giving one entry per CDR3 protein. The sample has about 220,000 distinct CDR3 sequences, 15% to 20% seen once. Time point: newly diagnosed GD, antithyroid drugs for less than 3 months. From RNA extracted from PBMCs, the TCR library was made. The specimen was peripheral blood mononuclear cells (PBMCs), collected at new diagnosis, from a patient treated with antithyroid drugs. These receptors were collected from a female donor with Graves disease.

This clonotype was observed at least ten times. The chain combines TRBV7-6 with TRBJ2-3; 8 bases align to TRBD1. V lost 5 bases, J lost 5 bases, and 12 bases stayed unmatched. The CDR3 spans 16 residues. Germline V gene lookup returns CDR1 SGHVS and CDR2 FNYEAQ. The CDR3 coding sequence is TGTGCCAGCAGCGCCGCACGAGACACAGGGGGAGATACGCAGTATTTT. Encoded protein: CASSAARDTGGDTQYF.

The sample holds one count of this clonotype. The rearrangement joins TRBV11-1 to TRBJ2-2; 8 bases are a match to TRBD1. J gave up 7 bases and V 4 bases, and 5 bases lay outside the gene matches. The CDR3 spans 14 residues. The germline V gene has CDR1 SGHAT and CDR2 FQDESV (reference sequence). The CDR3 here is CASSSGGAVGELFF. The CDR3 nucleotides are TGTGCCAGCAGCTCAGGGGGCGCGGTCGGGGAGCTGTTTTTT. Supplemented by reference TRBV11-1 and TRBJ2-2, the full variable domain reads EAEVAQSPRYKITEKSQAVAFWCDPISGHATLYWYRQILGQGPELLVQFQDESVVDDSQLPKDRFSAERLKGVDSTLKIQPAELGDSAMYLCASSSGGAVGELFFGEGSRLTVL.

This clonotype has more than one count but fewer than ten. The V gene is TRBV6-2 or TRBV6-3, the J gene TRBJ2-7; D is possibly TRBD1 (5 bases). CDR1 and CDR2 (germline): MNHEY, SVGEGT. V lost 8 bases, J lost 3 bases, and 14 bases lay in between. The CDR3 spans 13 residues. The CDR3 loop is CASAWTNLYEQYF. CDR3 nucleotide sequence: TGTGCCAGCGCCTGGACAAATCTCTACGAGCAGTACTTC.

This clonotype was picked up many times. J is TRBJ2-1 and V is TRBV7-2; 10 bases map to TRBD2. This CDR3 spans 20 amino acids. Germline V gene data show CDR1 as SGHTA and CDR2 as FQGNSA. V was pared by 3 bases and J by 3 bases, with 17 bases of the junction left unmatched. The CDR3, as DNA: TGTGCCAGCAGCTTCGACCCATCTAGCGGGAGAGCCTTCATCTACAATGAGCAGTTCTTC. Amino acids: CASSFDPSSGRAFIYNEQFF.